This T cell receptor beta chain was sequenced in a study of T cells in Graves' hyperthyroidism and ophthalmopathy. Notes on the study in general: Appearing also in blood were most of the thyroid clonotypes expanded above 0.001. Ophthalmopathy was model-predicted a median about 6 months pre-onset.

The germline V gene encodes CDR1 MDHEN and CDR2 SYDVKM. V lost 6 bases and J lost 8, with 13 bases in between. The length of the CDR3 is 12 residues. Those with hyperthyroidism were 18 to 65 years old, newly diagnosed, and ill for under 2 months. Patients showing uncontrolled infection, other autoimmune disease, pregnancy or lactation were ineligible. This clonotype was observed at least ten times. No antigen is known for it. Amplification targeted TCR beta CDR3 regions from RNA transcripts. The primer set for the first-round RT-PCR of the TCR CDR3 was HTBI. TCRdb analysed the multiplex PCR reads with MiXCR anew, one entry per CDR3 protein. The data hold 400,000 to 550,000 distinct CDR3 sequences, with approximately 15% observed a single time.

The chain joins TRBV28 to TRBJ1-2, with D possibly TRBD1 on 6 matching bases. The TCR originated in a woman aged 18-29 years with Graves' hyperthyroidism. Sequencing was performed on blood. CDR3 bases: TGTGCCAGCAGGTCACAGGGACTCGGCTACACCTTC. It specifies CASRSQGLGYTF.